This TCR beta chain was sequenced for a study of blood T cell repertoires in COVID-19. Looking at the study overall: Nucleic acid was either cDNA or gDNA, and it came from T cells, B-cell-depleted T cells, or PBMCs.

The protocol was immunoSEQ multiplex PCR, while the TCRdb copy is restricted to in-frame clones and leaves out a portion. The sample contains 400,000 to 450,000 clones, around 87% of which appear only once. Germline V gene data show CDR1 as SGHVS and CDR2 as FNYEAQ. The CDR3 is 15 residues long. V lost 2 bases and J 6 bases, leaving 13 bases between the germline ends. Participants spanned ages about 18 to 100 years and resided in roughly 22 US areas. Self-reported history from a screening survey and questionnaire set each donor's cohort. J is TRBJ2-2 and V is TRBV7-6, with D possibly TRBD2 on 6 matching bases. The specimen sequenced was PBMCs or T cells enriched from blood (not recorded which). The sequence derives from a man under 40 who had recovered from COVID-19. CDR3 sequence (DNA): TGTGCCAGCAGCTTAATAGCGGACCCCCCCGGGGAGCTGTTTTTT. Amino acids: CASSLIADPPGELFF.